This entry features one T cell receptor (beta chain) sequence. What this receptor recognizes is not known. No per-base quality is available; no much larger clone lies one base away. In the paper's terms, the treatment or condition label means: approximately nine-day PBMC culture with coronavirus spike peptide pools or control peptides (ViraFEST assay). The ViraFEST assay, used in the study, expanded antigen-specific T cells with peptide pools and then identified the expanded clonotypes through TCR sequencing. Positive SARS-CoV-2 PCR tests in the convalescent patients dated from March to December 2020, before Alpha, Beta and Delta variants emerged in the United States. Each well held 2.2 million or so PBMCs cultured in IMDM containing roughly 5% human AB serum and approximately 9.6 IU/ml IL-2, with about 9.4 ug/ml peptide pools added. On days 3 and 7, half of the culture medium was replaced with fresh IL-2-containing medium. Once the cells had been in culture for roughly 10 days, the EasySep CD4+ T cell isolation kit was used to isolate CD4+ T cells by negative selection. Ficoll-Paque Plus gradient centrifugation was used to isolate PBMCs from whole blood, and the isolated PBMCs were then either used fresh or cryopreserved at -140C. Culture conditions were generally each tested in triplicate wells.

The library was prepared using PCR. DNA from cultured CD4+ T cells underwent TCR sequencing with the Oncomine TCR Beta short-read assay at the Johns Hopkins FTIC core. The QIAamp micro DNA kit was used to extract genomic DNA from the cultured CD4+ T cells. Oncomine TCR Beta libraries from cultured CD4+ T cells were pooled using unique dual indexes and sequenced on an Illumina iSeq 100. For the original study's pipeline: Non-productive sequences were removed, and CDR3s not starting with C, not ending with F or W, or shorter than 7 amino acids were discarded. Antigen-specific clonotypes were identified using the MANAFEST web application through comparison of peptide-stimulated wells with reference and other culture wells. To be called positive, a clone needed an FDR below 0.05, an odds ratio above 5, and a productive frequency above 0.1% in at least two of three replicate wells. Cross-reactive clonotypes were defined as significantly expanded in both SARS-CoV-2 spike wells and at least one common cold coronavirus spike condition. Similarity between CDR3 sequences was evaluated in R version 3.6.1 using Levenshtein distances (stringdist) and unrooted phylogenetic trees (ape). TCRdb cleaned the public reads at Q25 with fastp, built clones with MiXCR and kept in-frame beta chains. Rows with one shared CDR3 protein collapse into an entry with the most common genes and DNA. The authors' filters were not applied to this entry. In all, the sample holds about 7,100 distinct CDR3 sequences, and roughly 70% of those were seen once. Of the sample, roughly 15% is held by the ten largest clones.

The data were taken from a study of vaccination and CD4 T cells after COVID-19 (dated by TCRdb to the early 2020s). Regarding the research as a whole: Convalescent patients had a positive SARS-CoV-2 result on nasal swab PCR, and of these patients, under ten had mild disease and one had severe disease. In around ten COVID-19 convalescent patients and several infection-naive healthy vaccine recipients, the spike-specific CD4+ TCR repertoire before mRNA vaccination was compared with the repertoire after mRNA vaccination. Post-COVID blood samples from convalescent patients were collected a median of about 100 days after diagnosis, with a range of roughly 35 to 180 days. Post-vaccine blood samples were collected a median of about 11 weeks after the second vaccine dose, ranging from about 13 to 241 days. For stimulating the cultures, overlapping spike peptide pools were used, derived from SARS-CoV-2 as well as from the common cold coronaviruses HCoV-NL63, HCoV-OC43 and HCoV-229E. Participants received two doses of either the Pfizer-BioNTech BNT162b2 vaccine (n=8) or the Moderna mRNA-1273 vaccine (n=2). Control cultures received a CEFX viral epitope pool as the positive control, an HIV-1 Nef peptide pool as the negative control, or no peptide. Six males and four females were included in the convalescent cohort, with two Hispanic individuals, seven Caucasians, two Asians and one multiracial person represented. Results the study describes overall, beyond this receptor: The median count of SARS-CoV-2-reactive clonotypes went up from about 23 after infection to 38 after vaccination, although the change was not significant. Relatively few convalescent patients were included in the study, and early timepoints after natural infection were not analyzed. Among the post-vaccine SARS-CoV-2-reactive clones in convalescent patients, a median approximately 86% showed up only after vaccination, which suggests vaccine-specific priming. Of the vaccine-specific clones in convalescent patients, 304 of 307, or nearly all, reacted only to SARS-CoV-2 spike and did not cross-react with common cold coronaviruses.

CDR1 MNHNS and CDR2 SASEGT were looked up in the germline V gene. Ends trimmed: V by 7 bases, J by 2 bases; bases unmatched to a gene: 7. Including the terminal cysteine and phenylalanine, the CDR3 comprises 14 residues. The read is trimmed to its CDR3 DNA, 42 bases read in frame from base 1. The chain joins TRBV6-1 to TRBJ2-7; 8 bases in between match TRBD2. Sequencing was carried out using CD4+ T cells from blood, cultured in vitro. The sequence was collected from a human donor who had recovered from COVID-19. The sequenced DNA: TGTGCCAGCACCCCTCGGGGGGGGGCCTACGAGCAGTACTTC. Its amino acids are CASTPRGGAYEQYF.